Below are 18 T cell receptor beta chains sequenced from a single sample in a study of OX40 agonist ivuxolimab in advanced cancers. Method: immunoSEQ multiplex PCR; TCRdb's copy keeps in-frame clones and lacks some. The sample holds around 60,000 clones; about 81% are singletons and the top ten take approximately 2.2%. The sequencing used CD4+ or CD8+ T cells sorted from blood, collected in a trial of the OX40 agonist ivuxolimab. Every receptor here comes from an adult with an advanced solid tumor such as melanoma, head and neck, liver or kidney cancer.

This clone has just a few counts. The CDR3 nucleotides read TGTGCCAGCAGCTCCCCTTGGCTTGGGTCCGTCACCTTC. Protein product: CASSSPWLGSVTF. This chain joins TRBV9 and TRBJ1-2; the D is unclear. This CDR3 contains 13 residues. Per germline, CDR1 SGDLS and CDR2 YYNGEE. Between the trimmed V and J ends, which lost 4 bases and 13 bases, there was a span of 20 bases.

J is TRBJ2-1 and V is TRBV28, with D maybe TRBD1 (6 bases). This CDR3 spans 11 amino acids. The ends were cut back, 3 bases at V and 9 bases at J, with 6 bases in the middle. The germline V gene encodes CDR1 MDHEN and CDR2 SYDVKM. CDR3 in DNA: TGTGCCAGCAGTTTCAGGGGTGAGCAGTTCTTC. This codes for CASSFRGEQFF.

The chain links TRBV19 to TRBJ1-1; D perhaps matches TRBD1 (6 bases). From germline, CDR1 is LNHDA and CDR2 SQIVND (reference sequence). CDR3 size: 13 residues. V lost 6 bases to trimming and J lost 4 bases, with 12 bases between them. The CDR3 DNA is TGTGCCAGTAGGTCCAGGGGAGTCACTGAAGCTTTCTTT. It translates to CASRSRGVTEAFF.

The CDR3 sequence: CATLAGQGTGNQPQHF. In DNA, the CDR3 is TGTGCCACCCTTGCCGGGCAAGGGACAGGCAATCAGCCCCAGCATTTT. The J gene is TRBJ1-5, the V gene TRBV10-3; TRBD1 agrees at 7 bases. Germline assignment: CDR1 ENHRY and CDR2 SYGVKD. Unmatched junction bases numbered 14, after V lost 10 bases and J lost 2 bases. The CDR3 totals 16 residues.

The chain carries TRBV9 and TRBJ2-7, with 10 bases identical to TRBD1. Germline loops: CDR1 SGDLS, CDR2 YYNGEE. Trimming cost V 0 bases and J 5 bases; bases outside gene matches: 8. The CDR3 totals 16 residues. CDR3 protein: CASSVGSGQGRNEQYF. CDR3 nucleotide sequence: TGTGCCAGCAGCGTAGGGTCGGGACAGGGGAGGAACGAGCAGTACTTC.

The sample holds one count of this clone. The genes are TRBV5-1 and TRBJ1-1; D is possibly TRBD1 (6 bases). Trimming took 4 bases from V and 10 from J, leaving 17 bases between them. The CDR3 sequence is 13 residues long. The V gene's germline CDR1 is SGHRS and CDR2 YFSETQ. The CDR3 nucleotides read TGCGCCAGCAGCGTGGGACACCCCGGGGGAGCTTTCTTT. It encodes CASSVGHPGGAFF.

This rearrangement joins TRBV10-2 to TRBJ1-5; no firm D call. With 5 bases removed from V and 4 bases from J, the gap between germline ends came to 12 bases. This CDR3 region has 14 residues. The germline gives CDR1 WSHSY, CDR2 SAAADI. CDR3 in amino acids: CASSFSITNQPQHF. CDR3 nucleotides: TGCGCCAGCAGTTTCTCTATCACGAATCAGCCCCAGCATTTT.

This CDR3 is CASSLEGGFEQYF. CDR3 in DNA: TGTGCCAGCAGCTTAGAGGGAGGGTTCGAGCAGTACTTC. The chain uses TRBV7-6 and TRBJ2-7, with 7 bases that match TRBD2. The germline gives CDR1 SGHVS, CDR2 FNYEAQ. The CDR3 is 13 amino acids. Trimming took 1 base from V and 6 from J; bases not matched to a gene: 3.

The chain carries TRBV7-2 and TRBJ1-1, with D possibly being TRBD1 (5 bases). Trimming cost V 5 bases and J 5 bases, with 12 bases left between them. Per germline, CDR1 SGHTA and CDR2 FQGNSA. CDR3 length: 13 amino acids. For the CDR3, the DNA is TGTGCCAGCAGCCGAGGGGCGGTGACTGAAGCTTTCTTT. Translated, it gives CASSRGAVTEAFF.

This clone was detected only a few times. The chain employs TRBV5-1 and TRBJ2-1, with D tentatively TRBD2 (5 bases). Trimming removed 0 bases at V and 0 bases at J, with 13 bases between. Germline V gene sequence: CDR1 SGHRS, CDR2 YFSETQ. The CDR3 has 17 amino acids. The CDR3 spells CASSLVVYGSSYNEQFF. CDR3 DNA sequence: TGCGCCAGCAGCTTGGTGGTGTATGGGAGCTCCTACAATGAGCAGTTCTTC.

CDR3 DNA sequence: TGTGCCAGCTCAACCGGACAGCAGAACACTGAAGCTTTCTTT. It codes for CASSTGQQNTEAFF. The gene calls are TRBV18 and TRBJ1-1; D is possibly TRBD1 (6 bases). The germline V and J ends were trimmed by 5 bases and 1 base, with 11 bases remaining between them. Looked up from germline, CDR1 is KGHSH and CDR2 is LQKENI. The CDR3 runs to 14 residues.

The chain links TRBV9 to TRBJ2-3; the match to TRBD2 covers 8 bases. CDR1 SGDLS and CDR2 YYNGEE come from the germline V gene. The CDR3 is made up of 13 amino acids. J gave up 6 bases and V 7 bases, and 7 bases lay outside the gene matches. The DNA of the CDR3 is TGTGCCAGCCGAGCGGGGGCAGGGGATACGCAGTATTTT. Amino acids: CASRAGAGDTQYF.

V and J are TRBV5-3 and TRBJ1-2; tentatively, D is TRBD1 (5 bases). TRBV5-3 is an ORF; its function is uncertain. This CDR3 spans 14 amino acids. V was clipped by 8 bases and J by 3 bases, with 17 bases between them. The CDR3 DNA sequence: TGTGCCAGCAGCCCCGTAGGAGGGGACTATGGCTACACCTTC. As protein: CASSPVGGDYGYTF.

The CDR3 sequence: CASSDRGLAGNNEQFF. The CDR3 bases are TGTGCCAGCAGTGATAGGGGCCTAGCAGGAAACAATGAGCAGTTCTTC. This chain joins TRBV2 and TRBJ2-1, with D perhaps being TRBD1 or TRBD2 (5 bases each). The germline V gene encodes CDR1 SNHLY and CDR2 FYNNEI. The ends were cut back, 3 bases at V and 5 bases at J, with 17 bases in the middle. This CDR3 has 16 residues.

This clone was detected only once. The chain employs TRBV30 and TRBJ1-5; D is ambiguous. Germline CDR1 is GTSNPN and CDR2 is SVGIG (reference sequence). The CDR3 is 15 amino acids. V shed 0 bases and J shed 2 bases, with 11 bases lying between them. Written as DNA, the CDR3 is TGTGCCTGGAGTGTAAAAGGAATTGGCAATCAGCCCCAGCATTTT. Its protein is CAWSVKGIGNQPQHF.

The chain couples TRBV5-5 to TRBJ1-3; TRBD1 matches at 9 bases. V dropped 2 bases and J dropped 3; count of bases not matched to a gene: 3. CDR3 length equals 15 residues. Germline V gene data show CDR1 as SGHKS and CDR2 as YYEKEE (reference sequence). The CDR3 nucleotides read TGTGCCAGCAGCTTAGGGACAGGGTATGGAAACACCATATATTTT. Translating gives CASSLGTGYGNTIYF.

The CDR3 is CASSPNRGGPYGYTF. In nucleotides, the CDR3 is TGTGCCAGCAGTCCAAATCGAGGAGGCCCCTATGGCTACACCTTC. The rearrangement links TRBV27 to TRBJ1-2, with D uncertain. CDR3 length: 15 residues. Germline V gives CDR1 MNHEY, CDR2 SMNVEV (reference sequence). The V and J ends lost 5 bases and 4 bases respectively, with 17 bases between them.

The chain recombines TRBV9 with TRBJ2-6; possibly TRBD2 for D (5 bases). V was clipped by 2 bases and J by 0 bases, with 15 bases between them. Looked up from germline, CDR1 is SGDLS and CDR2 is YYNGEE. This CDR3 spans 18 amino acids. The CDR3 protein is CASSVAGIGGSGANVLTF. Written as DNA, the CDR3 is TGTGCCAGCAGCGTGGCAGGTATTGGAGGCTCTGGGGCCAACGTCCTGACTTTC.